The sequence of this T cell receptor beta chain was determined in a study of cytomegalovirus exposure and HLA in healthy donors. The study ran its PCR with 60 Vbeta and 13 Jbeta primers. Measured with immunoSEQ multiplex PCR; TCRdb has only the in-frame clones, and not every one. Of under 50,000 clones listed, approximately 66% are singletons. Healthy people donating bone marrow made up the donors. A word on this clone: Its antigen is undetermined.

Study-wide points: Among TCR beta chains, those listed as cytomegalovirus-associated numbered around 160. At a 0.05 false discovery rate, a later analysis found 16,951 TCR beta sequences to be associated with HLA alleles.

The receptor was isolated from a man aged 50 to 59 in good health and CMV-seropositive. The sequenced material came from PBMCs.

CDR3 sequence: CASSQRTGRAEQYF. CDR3 DNA sequence: TGTGCCAGCAGCCAACGGACAGGGCGGGCGGAGCAGTACTTC. The chain employs TRBV5-6 and TRBJ2-7; TRBD1 matches at 8 bases. The CDR3 has 14 amino acids. Germline assignment: CDR1 SGHDT and CDR2 YYEEEE. V lost 4 bases to trimming and J lost 7 bases; unmatched junction nucleotides: 10.